The T cell receptor beta chain described here comes from a study of T cells after yellow fever vaccination (dated by TCRdb to the late 2010s). Background on the whole study: The SMART-Seq v4 Ultra Low Input RNA kit was used to prepare libraries from fractions with low cell numbers. To follow T-cell clones before and after primary and booster YFV17D yellow fever vaccination, bulk TCR alpha and beta repertoires were sequenced over time. Two healthy male donors made up the cohort, one aged 18 to 30 years and the other aged 30 to 40 years. Blood was collected at multiple timepoints before and after primary and secondary immunization, and bulk PBMC replicates and cell subsets were isolated. Study-wide findings and limitations: Computational filtering was needed because FACS-sorted repertoires could contain abundant contaminating clonotypes from the bulk population. A small fraction of clonotypes appeared in both the CD4 and CD8 compartments, likely as a result of convergent recombination. The study included only a couple of donors, which limits how far the findings can be generalized. The secondary T-cell response was weaker than the primary response but faster, peaking on day 5 instead of day 15. Most clones expanded after primary vaccination were re-detected after the booster (almost 97% of CD4 and approximately 89% of CD8), suggesting broad memory maintenance.

This clonotype has a count of ten or more. It has no known antigen specificity. No much larger clone exists at a distance of one base, and base qualities are not known. The CDR3, cysteine through phenylalanine, is 14 amino acids long. The entry retains the CDR3 DNA only, 42 bases that are in frame from base 1. The germline V gene provides CDR1 SGHRS and CDR2 YFSETQ. The trim is 4 bases for V and 3 bases for J, with a gap of 13 bases between the germline ends. Explained via the paper, the treatment or condition label denotes: live attenuated yellow fever vaccine strain. At every blood-draw timepoint, two biological replicates of bulk PBMCs were collected. PBMCs were isolated from peripheral blood using a standard Ficoll-Paque protocol. RNA was extracted with TriZol from bulk PBMCs, CD4 and CD8 fractions, and dextramer-positive and dextramer-negative fractions. The instrument given in TCRdb is Illumina NovaSeq 6000. TCR cDNA was synthesized by 5'RACE template switching, through which a universal primer site and unique molecular identifiers were introduced. Priming of cDNA synthesis was performed from both the TCR alpha and TCR beta constant segments. Library amplification used two PCR steps, and the second PCR step added sample barcodes and sequencing adapters. Sequencing of libraries was performed on Illumina HiSeq 2500 (2x100 bp) or NovaSeq (2x150 bp). The authors' pipeline ran thus. Demultiplexing of reads and collapsing into UMI consensus sequences were performed with MIGEC, and V(D)J alignment was carried out with MiXCR. Using edgeR on replicate PBMC samples, clonotypes were called vaccine-responding if FDR was below 0.01 and the log2 fold change was above 5 up to day 15. Each bulk clonotype was labeled CD4 or CD8 based on which sequenced repertoire, CD4 or CD8, contained the clonotype at higher abundance. TCRdb trimmed public reads at Q25 via fastp, called clones via MiXCR and kept in-frame beta chains. Entries are consolidated by CDR3 protein sequence, retaining the most common genes and DNA. V and J calls and clone size were set by TCRdb, not the authors. Present in this sample are 300,000 to 350,000 distinct CDR3 sequences, around 3.9% of which were seen just once. The leading ten clones occupy 20% to 25% of the sample.

The chain joins TRBV5-1 to TRBJ2-5; TRBD1 could be the D gene, as 6 bases match. The sample here was PBMCs, taken 5 days after the yellow fever booster vaccination. The receptor was isolated from a man between 18 and 29 years old who received the YFV17D yellow fever vaccine. The base sequence is TGCGCCAGCAGCCCCGGGACACCCGAAGAGACCCAGTACTTC. Translation gives CASSPGTPEETQYF.